A single TCR beta chain is shown here with its context. What it binds is not known. CDR1 is SGHTA, CDR2 FQGTGA, per germline. With 1 base removed from V and 4 bases from J, the gap between germline ends came to 9 bases. The CDR3 extends over 14 amino acids. This entry is derived from a study of memory CD4+ T cells and cytomegalovirus serostatus. Across the study: Healthy Belgian adult donors included about nine CMV-positive and 24 CMV-negative people.

Study-level results: A US-trained random forest predicted CMV serostatus with median AUC about 0.92. CD4+ memory repertoires contained 67 of 164 reported CMV TCRbeta sequences.

TCRdb's copy holds only in-frame clones and misses some; the assay was immunoSEQ multiplex PCR. The table shows tens of thousands of clones, with around four fifths occurring only once. The sort gate was single viable CD3+CD4+CD8-CD45RO+ cells for memory CD4+ T cells. Total CD4+ T cells were enriched by CD4 positive selection. The sample taken for sequencing was memory CD4+ T cells from blood. This chain uses TRBV7-3 with TRBJ2-3; D possibly matches TRBD1 or TRBD2 (6 bases each). The receptor's source is an adult in good health and CMV-seropositive. The CDR3 DNA follows: TGTGCCAGCAGCTTAATGGGGGGCGCAGATACGCAGTATTTT. Residues: CASSLMGGADTQYF. Filled out from reference TRBV7-3 and TRBJ2-3, the complete variable domain reads GAGVSQTPSNKVTEKGKYVELRCDPISGHTALYWYRQSLGQGPEFLIYFQGTGAADDSGLPNDRFFAVRPEGSVSTLKIQRTERGDSAVYLCASSLMGGADTQYFGPGTRLTVL.